The present T cell receptor (beta chain) was sequenced within a study of CD8 T cells in ankylosing spondylitis. CDR3 length equals 14 residues. Trimming left V 0 bases short and J 0 bases short, with 7 bases between. Germline lookup yields CDR1 SGDLS and CDR2 YYNGEE. This clonotype was observed at least ten times. TCRdb analysed the 5' RACE reads with MiXCR anew, one entry per CDR3 protein. The sample carries 9,900 or so distinct CDR3 sequences, about 6% recorded once. V usage is TRBV9 and J usage is TRBJ2-7; D not resolved. Sequenced: blood, either unsorted or a sorted T cell fraction (not recorded which). The source is a female donor with ankylosing spondylitis or in good health (not recorded which). This chain's CDR3 is CASSVVSGSYEQYF. CDR3 DNA: TGTGCCAGCAGCGTAGTATCAGGCTCCTACGAGCAGTACTTC.